These 32 T cell receptor beta chains came from one sample sequenced in a study of radiotherapy plus CTLA-4 blockade in lung cancer. Assay used: immunoSEQ multiplex PCR; TCRdb lists only in-frame clones, some missing. The sample lists 47,000 or so clones; more than 75% were seen once. Here the sequenced sample was peripheral blood, taken from a patient treated with radiotherapy plus ipilimumab. The receptor source for this set is a human donor with non-small cell lung cancer whose response to radiotherapy plus ipilimumab could not be evaluated.

The CDR3, as DNA: TGTGCCAGCAGCCATACAGGGTCTCAAGAGGGCTACACCTTC. It specifies CASSHTGSQEGYTF. This rearrangement joins TRBV6-6 to TRBJ1-2; D is perhaps TRBD1 (6 bases). Trimming took 6 bases from V and 8 from J, leaving 19 bases between them. This CDR3 contains 14 residues. Germline CDR1 MNHNY, CDR2 SVGAGI (reference sequence).

J is TRBJ1-1 and V is TRBV29-1; possibly TRBD1 for D (5 bases). This CDR3 is 18 amino acids long. V dropped 1 base and J dropped 1 base, with 22 bases sitting between them. The V gene's germline CDR1 is SQVTM and CDR2 ANQGSEA. CDR3 DNA: TGCAGCGTTGAAGGTAGGGCAGGGAGGCGTGGGGGGAACACTGAAGCTTTCTTT. Its translation is CSVEGRAGRRGGNTEAFF.

The rearrangement links TRBV27 to TRBJ1-4; 7 bases line up with TRBD1. V trimming: 6 bases; J trimming: 5 bases; junction bases outside the gene matches: 12. The CDR3 totals 16 residues. From germline, CDR1 is MNHEY and CDR2 SMNVEV (reference sequence). DNA of the CDR3: TGTGCCAGCAGAGAAACAACCGGGACAGAAAATGAAAAACTGTTTTTT. Translating gives CASRETTGTENEKLFF.

The chain has TRBV29-1 and TRBJ1-1; 7 nucleotides match TRBD1. J lost 4 bases, V lost 8 bases, and 13 bases had no gene match. CDR3 length equals 14 residues. The V gene's germline CDR1 is SQVTM and CDR2 ANQGSEA. CDR3 in amino acids: CSSTGSGQATEAFF. DNA of the CDR3: TGCAGCTCGACGGGATCAGGACAGGCCACTGAAGCTTTCTTT.

The V and J genes are TRBV10-3 and TRBJ2-7; 10 bases fit TRBD2. From germline, CDR1 is ENHRY and CDR2 SYGVKD. The J segment lost 6 bases and the V segment lost 4 bases, leaving 9 bases of the junction unmatched. This CDR3 spans 15 amino acids. In DNA form, the CDR3 reads TGTGCCATCAGTGGAATACCTAGCGGGAGTTCCGAGCAGTACTTC. It translates to CAISGIPSGSSEQYF.

This clone was counted a few times. A read error may produce the germline difference seen at one junction end. The rearrangement joins TRBV7-9 to TRBJ2-7; tentatively, D is TRBD1 (6 bases). Germline CDR1 reads SEHNR; CDR2 reads FQNEAQ (reference sequence). The CDR3 loop spans 14 amino acids. The CDR3 here is CASSLAQSGGQPHF. Here the CDR3 DNA reads TGTGCCAGCAGCTTAGCTCAATCCGGAGGACAGCCGCACTTC.

This clone has a handful of counts. The genes are TRBV6-5 and TRBJ1-1, with 7 bases fitting TRBD1. Looked up from germline, CDR1 is MNHEY and CDR2 is SVGAGI. The CDR3 runs 14 residues. After removal of 5 bases from V and 5 bases from J, the junction contained 8 bases not matched to a gene. CDR3 sequence: CASSNLQGRTEAFF. The CDR3 coding sequence is TGTGCCAGCAGTAACCTACAGGGGAGAACTGAAGCTTTCTTT.

V usage is TRBV19 and J usage is TRBJ1-1; a weak D match, TRBD1 (5 bases). Germline values: CDR1 LNHDA, CDR2 SQIVND (reference sequence). The V end was cut by 2 bases, the J end by 4 bases, with 11 bases between. The CDR3 sequence is 14 residues long. The CDR3 DNA sequence: TGTGCCAGTAGTATACCAGGGATGGGCACTGAAGCTTTCTTT. This encodes CASSIPGMGTEAFF.

The chain links TRBV28 to TRBJ1-5, with TRBD1 matching over 7 bases. This CDR3 has 15 residues. Germline V gives CDR1 MDHEN, CDR2 SYDVKM. With V trimmed by 6 bases and J by 4 bases, 9 bases remained unmatched. The CDR3, as DNA: TGTGCCAGCAGAAGGAGACAGGGAGGTAATCAGCCCCAGCATTTT. Translation gives CASRRRQGGNQPQHF.

The CDR3 here is CASSVGDRVLTDTQYF. CDR3 DNA sequence: TGTGCCAGCAGCGTAGGGGACAGGGTACTCACAGATACGCAGTATTTT. The chain has TRBV9 and TRBJ2-3; TRBD1 matches 9 bases. The CDR3 has 16 amino acids. V trimming: 0 bases; J trimming: 2 bases; junction bases outside the gene matches: 4. Germline V gene sequence: CDR1 SGDLS, CDR2 YYNGEE.

The rearrangement links TRBV27 to TRBJ1-1, with 7 bases identical to TRBD1. J was trimmed by 5 bases and V by 3 bases; bases with no gene match: 3. Germline V gene sequence: CDR1 MNHEY, CDR2 SMNVEV (reference sequence). The CDR3 contains 13 residues. CDR3: CASSLSRGTEAFF. The DNA for the CDR3 is TGTGCCAGCAGTTTGAGCAGGGGGACTGAAGCTTTCTTT.

J is TRBJ1-2 and V is TRBV6-5; maybe TRBD1 (5 bases). CDR1 is MNHEY and CDR2 is SVGAGI in the germline V gene. This CDR3 contains 16 residues. Trimming pared 0 bases from V and 1 base from J, leaving 12 bases between. CDR3 loop: CASSYSLDTFNYGYTF. The CDR3 DNA is TGTGCCAGCAGTTACTCCCTGGACACTTTTAACTATGGCTACACCTTC.

The chain employs TRBV28 and TRBJ1-5; 7 nucleotides line up with TRBD1. The CDR3 contains 17 residues. The germline gives CDR1 MDHEN, CDR2 SYDVKM. Trimming took 5 bases from V and 4 from J; bases not matched to a gene: 14. The DNA for the CDR3 is TGTGCCAGCAGTCGAACCGGGACAGTAAAATATAATCAGCCCCAGCATTTT. As protein: CASSRTGTVKYNQPQHF.

This chain connects TRBV18 to TRBJ1-4; possibly TRBD1 for D (5 bases). The CDR3 is 15 residues long. Germline CDR1 and CDR2: KGHSH and LQKENI. Trimming stripped 0 bases from V and 4 bases from J, with 9 bases between. The CDR3 protein is CASSPPGPGNEKLFF. The DNA for the CDR3 is TGTGCCAGCTCACCACCGGGGCCTGGTAATGAAAAACTGTTTTTT.

The rearrangement uses TRBV29-1 and TRBJ2-1; 8 bases are shared with TRBD1. The V segment lost 6 bases and the J segment 0 bases; nucleotides outside the gene matches: 7. Per the germline V gene, CDR1 is SQVTM and CDR2 is ANQGSEA. The CDR3 runs 15 residues. This chain's CDR3 is CSVATGESSYNEQFF. The CDR3 coding sequence is TGCAGCGTGGCGACAGGGGAGAGCTCCTACAATGAGCAGTTCTTC.

The genes are TRBV18 and TRBJ2-3; no clear D gene. V was pared by 3 bases and J by 4 bases, with 5 bases between. The CDR3 runs to 12 residues. Germline assignment: CDR1 KGHSH and CDR2 LQKENI. The CDR3 coding sequence is TGTGCCAGCTCACCTCTCGCAGATACGCAGTATTTT. Translation gives CASSPLADTQYF.

The chain joins TRBV28 to TRBJ2-5; D might be TRBD1 (6 bases). This CDR3 has 13 amino acids. With 8 bases removed from V and 3 bases from J, the gap between germline ends came to 13 bases. Germline CDR1 MDHEN, CDR2 SYDVKM. This CDR3 is CASSDRPEETQYF. For the CDR3, the DNA is TGTGCCAGCTCCGACAGGCCCGAAGAGACCCAGTACTTC. Complete variable domain (other parts from reference TRBV28 and TRBJ2-5): DVKVTQSSRYLVKRTGEKVFLECVQDMDHENMFWYRQDPGLGLRLIYFSYDVKMKEKGDIPEGYSVSREKKERFSLILESASTNQTSMYLCASSDRPEETQYFGPGTRLLVL.

This chain uses TRBV18 with TRBJ1-1, with D uncertain. Trimming removed 3 bases from V and 0 bases from J, with 11 bases in between. The germline gives CDR1 KGHSH, CDR2 LQKENI. The CDR3 has 15 amino acids. The CDR3 DNA reads as TGTGCCAGCTCACCCCACACACAAATGAACACTGAAGCTTTCTTT. Translating it yields CASSPHTQMNTEAFF.

This sequence joins TRBV2 and TRBJ1-2, with D maybe TRBD1 (5 bases). CDR1 is SNHLY, CDR2 FYNNEI, per germline. V lost 5 bases and J lost 6, with 19 bases in between. This CDR3 region has 15 residues. CDR3 nucleotide sequence: TGTGCCAGCAGTAACTGGGCCCAGGGTATCGATGGCTACACCTTC. This gives the protein CASSNWAQGIDGYTF. Full variable domain (outside the CDR3, taken from reference TRBV2 and TRBJ1-2): EPEVTQTPSHQVTQMGQEVILRCVPISNHLYFYWYRQILGQKVEFLVSFYNNEISEKSEIFDDQFSVERPDGSNFTLKIRSTKLEDSAMYFCASSNWAQGIDGYTFGSGTRLTVV.

This clone was observed once. The V and J genes are TRBV19 and TRBJ2-1, with TRBD1 identical over 9 bases. V was pared by 4 bases and J by 2 bases, with 0 bases of the junction left unmatched. Germline V lookup: CDR1 LNHDA, CDR2 SQIVND (reference sequence). The CDR3 length is 14 residues. The CDR3 DNA reads TGTGCCAGTAGTAGACAGGGGGCCTACAATGAGCAGTTCTTC. This translates into CASSRQGAYNEQFF.

The chain combines TRBV28 with TRBJ1-2, with D possibly TRBD1 on 6 matching bases. The CDR3 loop spans 13 amino acids. V was pared by 3 bases and J by 5 bases, with 10 bases between. CDR1 MDHEN and CDR2 SYDVKM come from the germline V gene. CDR3 amino acids: CASSFDRIYGYTF. The CDR3 nucleotides read TGTGCCAGCAGTTTCGACAGGATATATGGCTACACCTTC.

The J gene is TRBJ1-2, the V gene TRBV7-2, with 12 nucleotides matching TRBD1. Germline V gene sequence: CDR1 SGHTA, CDR2 FQGNSA. Unmatched junction bases numbered 9, after V lost 5 bases and J lost 8 bases. This CDR3 contains 15 residues. In DNA form, the CDR3 reads TGTGCCAGCAGCCGGGACAGGGGGCAGACGTCGGGCTACACCTTC. Translating gives CASSRDRGQTSGYTF. Looking up the rest from reference TRBV7-2 and TRBJ1-2 gives the full variable domain: GAGVSQSPSNKVTEKGKDVELRCDPISGHTALYWYRQSLGQGLEFLIYFQGNSAPDKSGLPSDRFSAERTGGSVSTLTIQRTQQEDSAVYLCASSRDRGQTSGYTFGSGTRLTVV.

J is TRBJ2-7 and V is TRBV7-2, with a possible D match to TRBD2 (6 bases). There are 15 residues in the CDR3. V gave up 1 base and J gave up 0 bases, with 10 bases separating them. CDR1 is SGHTA and CDR2 is FQGNSA in the germline V gene. CDR3 in amino acids: CASSLDGGISYEQYF. The CDR3 coding sequence is TGTGCCAGCAGCTTAGACGGAGGGATCTCCTACGAGCAGTACTTC.

This clone was seen just once. This sequence joins TRBV5-1 and TRBJ1-6, with D perhaps matching TRBD1 (6 bases). Trimming removed 0 bases at V and 5 bases at J, with 12 bases between. The CDR3 is made up of 16 amino acids. The germline CDR1 and CDR2 sequences are SGHRS and YFSETQ. In nucleotides, the CDR3 is TGCGCCAGCAGCTTGGTCACAGGGCGTAATAATTCACCCCTCCACTTT. Its protein product is CASSLVTGRNNSPLHF.

Concerning this clone itself: It is likely a read error, because the conserved phenylalanine at the end of the CDR3 is missing. The J gene is TRBJ1-1, the V gene TRBV2; the match to TRBD1 covers 10 bases. After removal of 10 bases from V and 9 bases from J, the junction contained 5 bases not matched to a gene. Germline-derived CDR1 and CDR2 are SNHLY and FYNNEI. The CDR3 spans 11 residues. In nucleotides, the CDR3 is TGTGCCACCAAAGACAGGGGGCAAGCTTTCCTT. This gives the protein CATKDRGQAFL.

This rearrangement joins TRBV28 to TRBJ2-7; D gene unclear. Between the trimmed V and J ends, which lost 8 bases and 0 bases, there was a span of 14 bases. The germline V gene has CDR1 MDHEN and CDR2 SYDVKM. This CDR3 region has 14 residues. The CDR3 region is CASLSPGSSYEQYF. CDR3 bases: TGTGCCAGCCTCTCGCCTGGCAGCTCCTACGAGCAGTACTTC.

The chain combines TRBV18 with TRBJ2-7, with 10 bases aligning to TRBD2. This CDR3 is built from 15 residues. Germline trimming cut 3 bases from V and 0 bases from J; bases unmatched to any gene: 2. Germline V CDR1 and CDR2: KGHSH, LQKENI. The CDR3 DNA is TGTGCCAGCTCACCGGGACTAGCGAACTCCTACGAGCAGTACTTC. This translates into CASSPGLANSYEQYF. Together with reference TRBV18 and TRBJ2-7, the CDR3 gives the full variable domain: NAGVMQNPRHLVRRRGQEARLRCSPMKGHSHVYWYRQLPEEGLKFMVYLQKENIIDESGMPKERFSAEFPKEGPSILRIQQVVRGDSAAYFCASSPGLANSYEQYFGPGTRLTVT.

The genes are TRBV5-8 and TRBJ2-1; 13 nucleotides align to TRBD2. Losses at the gene ends were 4 bases for V and 6 bases for J; bases not matched to a gene: 4. Germline values: CDR1 SGHTS, CDR2 YDEGEE. The CDR3 extends over 15 amino acids. The CDR3 protein is CASSQGLAGANEQFF. In DNA, the CDR3 is TGTGCCAGCAGCCAAGGACTAGCGGGAGCCAATGAGCAGTTCTTC.

DNA of the CDR3: TGTGCCAGCAGTCTTGAACTCTATAGCAATCAGCCCCAGCATTTT. It yields the protein CASSLELYSNQPQHF. V gene TRBV28 combines with J gene TRBJ1-5; D is uncertain. Germline V gene sequence: CDR1 MDHEN, CDR2 SYDVKM. The CDR3 spans 15 residues. V lost 5 bases and J lost 0, with 11 bases in between.

This clone was found a few times. The V and J genes are TRBV5-1 and TRBJ2-1, with D hard to call. The CDR3 totals 13 residues. Germline V lookup: CDR1 SGHRS, CDR2 YFSETQ. The V and J ends lost 1 base and 7 bases respectively, with 9 bases between them. The CDR3 DNA sequence: TGCGCCAGCAGCTTGCCGTTTAAAAATGAGCAGTTCTTC. Translation: CASSLPFKNEQFF.

The rearrangement uses TRBV7-3 and TRBJ2-5; D call uncertain. V was cut by 1 base and J by 0 bases, with 3 bases left in between. Germline CDR1 SGHTA, CDR2 FQGTGA. The CDR3 totals 13 residues. CDR3 sequence: CASSLNNQETQYF. The CDR3 nucleotides are TGTGCCAGCAGCTTAAACAACCAAGAGACCCAGTACTTC.

This clone has more than one count but fewer than ten. The genes are TRBV10-3 and TRBJ1-1, with 7 bases fitting TRBD1. Germline V gives CDR1 ENHRY, CDR2 SYGVKD. The J segment lost 4 bases and the V segment lost 10 bases, leaving 15 bases of the junction unmatched. This CDR3 has 15 residues. In DNA, the CDR3 is TGTGCCACCAGCTTAACCGACAGGGCGAGCACTGAAGCTTTCTTT. Translated, it gives CATSLTDRASTEAFF.